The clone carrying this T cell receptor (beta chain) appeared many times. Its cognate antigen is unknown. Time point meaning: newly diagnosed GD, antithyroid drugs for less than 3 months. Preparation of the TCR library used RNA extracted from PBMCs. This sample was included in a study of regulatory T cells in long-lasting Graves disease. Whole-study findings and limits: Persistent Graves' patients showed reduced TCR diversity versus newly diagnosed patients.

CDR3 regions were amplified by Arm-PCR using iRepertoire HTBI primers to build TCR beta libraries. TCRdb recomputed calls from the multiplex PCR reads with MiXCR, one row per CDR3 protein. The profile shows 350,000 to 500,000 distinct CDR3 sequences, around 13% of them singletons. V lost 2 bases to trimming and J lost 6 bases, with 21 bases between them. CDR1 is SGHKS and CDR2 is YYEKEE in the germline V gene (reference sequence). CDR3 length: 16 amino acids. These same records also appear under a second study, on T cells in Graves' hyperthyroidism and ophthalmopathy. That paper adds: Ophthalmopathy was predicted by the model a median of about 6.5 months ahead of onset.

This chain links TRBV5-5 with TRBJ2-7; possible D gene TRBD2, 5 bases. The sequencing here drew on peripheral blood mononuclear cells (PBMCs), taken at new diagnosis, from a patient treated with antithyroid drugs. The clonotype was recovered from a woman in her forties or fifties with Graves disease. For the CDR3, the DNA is TGTGCCAGCAGCTTTTACCCCCGGGAACACGGAGGCGAGCAGTACTTC. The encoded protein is CASSFYPREHGGEQYF. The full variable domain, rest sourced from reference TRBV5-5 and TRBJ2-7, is DAGVTQSPTHLIKTRGQQVTLRCSPISGHKSVSWYQQVLGQGPQFIFQYYEKEERGRGNFPDRFSARQFPNYSSELNVNALLLGDSALYLCASSFYPREHGGEQYFGPGTRLTVT.